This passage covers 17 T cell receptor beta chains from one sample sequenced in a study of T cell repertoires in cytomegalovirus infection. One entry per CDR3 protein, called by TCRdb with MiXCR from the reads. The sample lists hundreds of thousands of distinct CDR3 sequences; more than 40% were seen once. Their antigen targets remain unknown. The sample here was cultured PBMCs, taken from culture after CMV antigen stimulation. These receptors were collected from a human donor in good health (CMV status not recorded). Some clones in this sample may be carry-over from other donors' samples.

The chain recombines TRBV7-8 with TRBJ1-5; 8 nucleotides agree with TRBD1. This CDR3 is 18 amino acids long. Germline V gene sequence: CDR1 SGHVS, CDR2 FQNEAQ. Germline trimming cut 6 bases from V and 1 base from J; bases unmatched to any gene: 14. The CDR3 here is CASSWDRRELASNQPQHF. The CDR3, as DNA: TGTGCCAGCAGTTGGGACAGGCGGGAGTTAGCGAGCAATCAGCCCCAGCATTTT.

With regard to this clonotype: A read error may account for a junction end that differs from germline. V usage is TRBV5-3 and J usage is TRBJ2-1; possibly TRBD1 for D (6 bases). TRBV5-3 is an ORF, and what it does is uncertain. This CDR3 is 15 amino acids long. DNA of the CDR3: TGTGCCAGCAGCTTGGGGGACAATTCCTACAATGAGCAGTTCTTC. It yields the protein CASSLGDNSYNEQFF.

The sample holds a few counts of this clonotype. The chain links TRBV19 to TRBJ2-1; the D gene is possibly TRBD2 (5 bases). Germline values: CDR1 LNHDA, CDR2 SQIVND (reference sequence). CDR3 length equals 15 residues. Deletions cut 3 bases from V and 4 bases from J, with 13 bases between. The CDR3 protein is CASSISSGEYNEQFF. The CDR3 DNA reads TGTGCCAGTAGTATCTCGAGCGGAGAGTACAATGAGCAGTTCTTC.

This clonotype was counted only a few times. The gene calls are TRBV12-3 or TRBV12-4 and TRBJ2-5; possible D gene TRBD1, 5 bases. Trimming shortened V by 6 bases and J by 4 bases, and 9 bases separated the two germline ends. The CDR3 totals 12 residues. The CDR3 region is CASSNQGETQYF. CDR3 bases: TGTGCCAGCAGCAACCAGGGAGAGACCCAGTACTTC.

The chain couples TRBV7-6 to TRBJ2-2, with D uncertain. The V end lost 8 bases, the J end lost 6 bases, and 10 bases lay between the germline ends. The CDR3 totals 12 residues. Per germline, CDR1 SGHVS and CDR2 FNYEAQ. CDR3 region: CASRREAGELFF. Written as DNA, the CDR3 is TGTGCCAGCCGGCGAGAAGCCGGGGAGCTGTTTTTT.

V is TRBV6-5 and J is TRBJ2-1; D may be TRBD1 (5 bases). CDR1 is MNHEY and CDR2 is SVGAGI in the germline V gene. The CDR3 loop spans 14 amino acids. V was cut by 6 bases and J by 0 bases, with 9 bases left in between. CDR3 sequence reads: CASRPQGSYNEQFF. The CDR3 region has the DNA TGTGCCAGCAGACCTCAGGGCTCCTACAATGAGCAGTTCTTC.

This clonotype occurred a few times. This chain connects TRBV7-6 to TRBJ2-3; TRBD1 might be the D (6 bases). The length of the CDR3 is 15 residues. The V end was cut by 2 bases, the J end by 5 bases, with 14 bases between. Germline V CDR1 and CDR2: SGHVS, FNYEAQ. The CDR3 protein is CASSLSWGPRDTQYF. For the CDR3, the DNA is TGTGCCAGCAGCTTAAGCTGGGGGCCCAGAGATACGCAGTATTTT.

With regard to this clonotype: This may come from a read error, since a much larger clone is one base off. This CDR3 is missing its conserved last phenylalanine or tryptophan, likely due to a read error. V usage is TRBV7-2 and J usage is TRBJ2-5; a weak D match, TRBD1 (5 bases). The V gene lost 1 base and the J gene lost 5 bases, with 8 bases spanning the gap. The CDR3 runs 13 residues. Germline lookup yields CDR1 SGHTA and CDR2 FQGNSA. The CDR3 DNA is TGTGCCAGCAGCTTAGTTCCAGGGGAGACCCAGTACCTC. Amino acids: CASSLVPGETQYL.

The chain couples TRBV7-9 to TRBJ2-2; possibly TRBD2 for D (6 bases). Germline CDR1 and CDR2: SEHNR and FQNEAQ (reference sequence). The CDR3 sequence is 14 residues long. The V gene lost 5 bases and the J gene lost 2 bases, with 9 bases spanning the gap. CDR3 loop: CASSRDFNTGELFF. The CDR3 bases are TGTGCCAGCAGCCGGGACTTTAACACCGGGGAGCTGTTTTTT.

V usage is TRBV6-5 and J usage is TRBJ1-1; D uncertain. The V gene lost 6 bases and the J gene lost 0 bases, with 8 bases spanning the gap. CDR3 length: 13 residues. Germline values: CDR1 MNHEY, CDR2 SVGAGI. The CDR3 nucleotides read TGTGCCAGCAGCCACAGTATGAACACTGAAGCTTTCTTT. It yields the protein CASSHSMNTEAFF.

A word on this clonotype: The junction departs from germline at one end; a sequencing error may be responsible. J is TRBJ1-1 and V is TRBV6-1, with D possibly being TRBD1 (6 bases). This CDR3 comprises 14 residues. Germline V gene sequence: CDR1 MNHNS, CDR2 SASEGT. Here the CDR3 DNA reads TGTGTCAGCAGTTTAAGCTCAGGGGCGACTGAAGCTTTCTTT. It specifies CVSSLSSGATEAFF.

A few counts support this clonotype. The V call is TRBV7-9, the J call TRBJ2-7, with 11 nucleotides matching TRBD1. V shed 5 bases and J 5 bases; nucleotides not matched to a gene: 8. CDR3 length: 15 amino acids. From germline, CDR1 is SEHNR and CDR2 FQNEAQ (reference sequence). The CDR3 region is CASSPRTGGWNEQYF. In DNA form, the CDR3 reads TGTGCCAGCAGCCCAAGGACAGGGGGCTGGAACGAGCAGTACTTC.

The CDR3 nucleotides read TGTGCCAGCAGCTCCCTGGGCCAGACCACAGATACGCAGTATTTT. Translated: CASSSLGQTTDTQYF. This chain connects TRBV7-9 to TRBJ2-3; D not resolved. CDR1 and CDR2 (germline): SEHNR, FQNEAQ (reference sequence). Deletions cut 4 bases from V and 2 bases from J, with 13 bases between. CDR3 length equals 15 residues.

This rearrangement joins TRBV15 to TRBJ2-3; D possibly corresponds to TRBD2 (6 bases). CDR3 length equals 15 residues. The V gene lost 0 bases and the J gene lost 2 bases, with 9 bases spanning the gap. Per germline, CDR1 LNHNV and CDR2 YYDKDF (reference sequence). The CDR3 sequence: CATSRDGRDTDTQYF. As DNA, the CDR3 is TGTGCCACCAGCAGAGATGGGCGGGACACAGATACGCAGTATTTT.

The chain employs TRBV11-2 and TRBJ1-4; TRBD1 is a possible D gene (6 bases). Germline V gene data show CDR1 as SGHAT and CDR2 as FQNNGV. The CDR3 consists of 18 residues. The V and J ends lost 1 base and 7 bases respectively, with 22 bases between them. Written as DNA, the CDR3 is TGTGCCAGCAGCTTAGGGTCGGTGAAGTGGGGGCGCTTTGAAAAACTGTTTTTT. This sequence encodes CASSLGSVKWGRFEKLFF.

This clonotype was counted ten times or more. CDR3 sequence (DNA): TGTGCCAGCAACGGACAGGGCCAGCCGTCTAGCACAGATACGCAGTATTTT. Its protein is CASNGQGQPSSTDTQYF. V gene TRBV7-2 combines with J gene TRBJ2-3, with TRBD1 matching over 8 bases. CDR1 is SGHTA and CDR2 is FQGNSA in the germline V gene. Losses at the gene ends were 7 bases for V and 0 bases for J; bases not matched to a gene: 12. The CDR3 extends over 17 amino acids.

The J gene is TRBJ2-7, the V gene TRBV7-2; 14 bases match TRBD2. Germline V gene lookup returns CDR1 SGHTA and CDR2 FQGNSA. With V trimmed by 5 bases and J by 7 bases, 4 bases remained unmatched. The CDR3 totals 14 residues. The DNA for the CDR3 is TGTGCCAGCAGCGTGGGACTAGCGGGAGAAGAGCAGTACTTC. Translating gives CASSVGLAGEEQYF.